This T cell receptor (beta chain) was obtained from a study of blood T cells in healthy people across ages (dated by TCRdb to between 2015 and 2016). Regarding the study in general: In model experiments, template switching captured about one uniquely barcoded TCR beta cDNA molecule for every two T cells. For two donors (one aged 18 to 30 and one aged 80 or older), the study analyzed two additional independent replicas of 1 million unique cDNA reads from the same blood draw. The donors were divided into four age groups: young (average around 16 years), middle-aged (approximately 39), aged (about 60) and long-lived (about 80). To avoid experimental bias, donors of different ages were distributed randomly across sequencing lanes. The study measured age-related changes in TCR beta repertoire diversity using deep sequencing normalized with unique cDNA molecular identifiers.

Libraries were prepared through 5' RACE. A second roughly 7 to 11 cycle PCR used a sample-barcoded 5' primer and a J-beta primer mix. A unique molecular identifier was introduced onto each TCR beta cDNA molecule by a template-switch 5' adaptor carrying 12 random nucleotides. Each sample yielded at least 3 million CDR3-containing paired-end reads. The Mint cDNA synthesis kit, primed by a TRBC-specific oligonucleotide, was used to synthesize first-strand cDNA from all RNA. All cDNA was treated with uracil-DNA glycosylase and then went through a first 18-cycle PCR with the universal primers M1SS and BC2_uni_R. Turning to the authors' computational methods: For normalization, 1 million high-quality reads were randomly selected from each sample, with every read carrying a distinct molecular identifier. Reads sharing molecular identifiers were discarded rather than binned into consensus sequences. CDR3 identification, clonotype clustering and error correction used MiTCR with a Q25 quality threshold and the strictest error-elimination algorithm. A nonparametric unseen species model with Euler transformation was used to estimate a lower bound on total TCR beta diversity. In TCRdb, the public reads were trimmed at Q25 with fastp and aligned with MiXCR, with productive beta chains retained. Each entry is one CDR3 protein sequence, shown with its most common DNA and genes. The V and J calls were determined by TCRdb, not by the authors. The sample table contains 1,800,000 or so distinct CDR3 sequences; only one count was recorded for roughly 43% of them. The ten largest clones represent approximately 22% of the sample.

In the germline V gene, CDR1 corresponds to SQVTM and CDR2 to ANQGSEA. The CDR3 holds 13 amino acids from the cysteine to the phenylalanine. The read is trimmed to its CDR3 DNA, 39 bases read in frame from base 1. V sheds 3 bases and J sheds 0 bases, leaving 8 bases between their ends. General findings and caveats noted by the study authors: Because donor CMV infection status was unknown, age-related changes in expanded clonotypes were potentially confounded. The percentage of naive T cells measured by flow cytometry correlated strongly with observed TCR beta diversity. Estimates of total diversity from one million sequenced T cells were regarded as lower bounds and underestimates. Since profiling was done on bulk unsorted PBMCs, naive and antigen-experienced compartments could not be conclusively compared. Compared with the aged group, the long-lived group had more naive CD4+ T cells, fewer expanded clones and increased TCR diversity, suggesting age selection. As age increased, observed TCR beta diversity per million T cells dropped in a roughly linear way, and a significant reduction was already evident by age 40.

This clonotype was seen a handful of times. Its antigen is currently not known. Nothing much larger sits one base from this clone, and base qualities are not available. Donors were approximately 42 systemically healthy Caucasian individuals from Russia aged 6 to 90 years. Each donor gave ten milliliters of peripheral blood, collected into EDTA-treated Vacutainer tubes. Ficoll-Paque density-gradient centrifugation was used to isolate PBMCs, with at least 6.5 million per sample. Total RNA, at least 5 micrograms per sample, was extracted from PBMCs with Trizol reagent. For every donor, an aliquot of PBMCs went through flow cytometry to measure the percentages of naive CD45RAhigh/CD27high T cells.

The TCR sequence derives from a human donor in good health. The rearrangement joined TRBV29-1 to TRBJ1-2; a confident D gene designation cannot be given. The material sequenced was blood. The DNA sequence is as follows: TGCAGCGTTGATCTCTCTTCTAACTATGGCTACACCTTC. This is translated as CSVDLSSNYGYTF.